These T cell receptor beta chains were read from a single sample in a study of regulatory T cells in long-lasting Graves disease. TCRdb passed the multiplex PCR reads through MiXCR, listing each CDR3 protein once. The data hold around 470,000 distinct CDR3 sequences, with 14% observed a single time. These same data were also listed under a study on T cells in Graves' hyperthyroidism and ophthalmopathy.

The specimen was peripheral blood mononuclear cells (PBMCs), collected at new diagnosis, from a patient treated with antithyroid drugs. The receptors were sampled from a woman aged 50 to 60 with Graves disease. Each CDR3 is given with its conserved first and last residue. The D gene is left open where the match is weak. Size is omitted from some rows. Given values are once, few, many or a class for expanded clones.

j_call clone_size d_call v_call cdr3_aa cdr3_nt
TRBJ2-3 many . TRBV12-3/TRBV12-4 CASSWGTDTQYF TGTGCCAGCAGCTGGGGCACAGATACGCAGTATTTT
TRBJ1-2 . . TRBV29-1 CSVAGHNYGYTF TGCAGCGTTGCCGGACATAACTATGGCTACACCTTC
TRBJ2-1 many . TRBV10-3 CAIRKAGSYNEQFF TGTGCCATCAGAAAAGCGGGCTCCTACAATGAGCAGTTCTTC
TRBJ2-7 many . TRBV24-1 CATGEAAEQYF TGTGCCACCGGTGAGGCAGCCGAGCAGTACTTC
TRBJ2-6 . . TRBV29-1 CSVDSDSPSGANVLTF TGCAGCGTTGACTCTGACAGCCCCTCTGGGGCCAACGTCCTGACTTTC
TRBJ2-7 many . TRBV3-1 CASSQTGIPYEQYF TGTGCCAGCAGCCAAACCGGCATCCCCTACGAGCAGTACTTC
TRBJ2-1 many TRBD2 TRBV18 CASSYQGTNNEQFF TGTGCCAGCTCATACCAAGGGACTAACAATGAGCAGTTCTTC
TRBJ2-7 few . TRBV5-1 CASSLGVARAVYEQYF TGCGCCAGCAGCTTAGGGGTGGCAAGAGCGGTTTACGAGCAGTACTTC
TRBJ2-1 many . TRBV4-1 CASSHLGYEQFF TGCGCCAGCAGCCATTTGGGCTATGAGCAGTTCTTC
TRBJ2-7 . TRBD2 TRBV5-1 CASSSTSGSREQYF TGCGCCAGCAGCTCGACTAGCGGGAGTAGGGAGCAGTACTTC
TRBJ1-2 many . TRBV5-1 CASSLEGSHPRGYTF TGCGCCAGCAGCTTGGAGGGTTCCCATCCCCGCGGCTACACCTTC
TRBJ2-7 . TRBD2 TRBV10-2 CASGPGTSGIEQYF TGCGCCAGCGGACCCGGGACTAGCGGGATCGAGCAGTACTTC
TRBJ2-1 medium-sized TRBD2 TRBV5-1 CASSLGGSSYNEQFF TGTGCCAGCAGCTTAGGCGGGAGCTCCTACAATGAGCAGTTCTTC
TRBJ2-4 many . TRBV27 CASAFLGEQGSKNIQYF TGTGCCAGCGCCTTCTTAGGGGAACAGGGATCCAAAAACATTCAGTACTTC
TRBJ1-1 many . TRBV28 CAIGMNTEAFF TGTGCAATAGGGATGAACACTGAAGCTTTCTTT